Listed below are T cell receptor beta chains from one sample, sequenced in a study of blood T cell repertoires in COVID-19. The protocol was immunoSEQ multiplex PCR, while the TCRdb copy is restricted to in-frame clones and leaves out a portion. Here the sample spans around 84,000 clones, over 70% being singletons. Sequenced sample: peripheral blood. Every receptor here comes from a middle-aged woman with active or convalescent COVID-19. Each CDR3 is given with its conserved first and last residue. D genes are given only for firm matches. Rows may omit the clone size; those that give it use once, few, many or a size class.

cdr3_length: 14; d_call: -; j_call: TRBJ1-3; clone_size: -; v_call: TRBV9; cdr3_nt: TGTGCCAGCAGCCCCGGGGGGGACGGAAACACCATATATTTT; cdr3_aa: CASSPGGDGNTIYF
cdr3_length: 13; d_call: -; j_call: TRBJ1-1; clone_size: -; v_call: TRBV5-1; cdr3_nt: TGCGCCAGCAGCTTGGACAGCAACACTGAAGCTTTCTTT; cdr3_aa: CASSLDSNTEAFF
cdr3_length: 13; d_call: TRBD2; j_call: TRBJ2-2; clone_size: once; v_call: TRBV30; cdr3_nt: TGTGCCTGGACTCGGACTAGATCCGGGGAGCTGTTTTTT; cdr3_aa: CAWTRTRSGELFF
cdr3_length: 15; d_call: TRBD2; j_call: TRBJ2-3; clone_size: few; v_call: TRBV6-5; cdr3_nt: TGTGCCAGCAGCCCCGGGACTAGCGGGGGGGCGACGCAGTATTTT; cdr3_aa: CASSPGTSGGATQYF
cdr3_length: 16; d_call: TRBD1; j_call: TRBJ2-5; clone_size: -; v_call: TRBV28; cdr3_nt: TGTGCCAGCAGAACCGGACAGGGTAAAACCTGGGAGACCCAGTACTTC; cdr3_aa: CASRTGQGKTWETQYF
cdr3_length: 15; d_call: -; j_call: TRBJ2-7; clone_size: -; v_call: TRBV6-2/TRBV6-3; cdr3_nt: TGTGCCAGCAGTTATGTGGACAGTACAACCTACGAGCAGTACTTC; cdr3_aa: CASSYVDSTTYEQYF
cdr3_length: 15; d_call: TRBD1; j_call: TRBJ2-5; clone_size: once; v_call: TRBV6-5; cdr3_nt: TGTGCCAGCAGTAAGCGCGGGACAGGGCGAGAGACCCAGTACTTC; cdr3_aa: CASSKRGTGRETQYF
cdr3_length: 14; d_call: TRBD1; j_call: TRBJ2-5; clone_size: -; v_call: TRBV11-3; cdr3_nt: TGTGCCAGCAGCTTTCGGGACAGACAAGAGACCCAGTACTTC; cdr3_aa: CASSFRDRQETQYF
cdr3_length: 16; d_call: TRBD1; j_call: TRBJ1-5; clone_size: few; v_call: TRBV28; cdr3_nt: TGTGCCAGCAGTTTGCATGGACAGGGGATGAATCAGCCCCAGCATTTT; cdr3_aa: CASSLHGQGMNQPQHF
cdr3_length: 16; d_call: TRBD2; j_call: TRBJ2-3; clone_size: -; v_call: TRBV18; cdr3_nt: TGTGCCAGCTCAACGGAACTAGCGGGGGGCGGGGATACGCAGTATTTT; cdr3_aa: CASSTELAGGGDTQYF
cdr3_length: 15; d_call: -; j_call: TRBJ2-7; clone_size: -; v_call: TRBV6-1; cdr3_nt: TGTGCCAGCAGTGAGGAGACAGTGGCCTCCTACGAGCAGTACTTC; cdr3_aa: CASSEETVASYEQYF
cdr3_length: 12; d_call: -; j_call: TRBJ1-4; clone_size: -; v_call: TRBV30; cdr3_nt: TGTGCCTGGAGGGGGCGCGACGGAAAACTGTTTTTT; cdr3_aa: CAWRGRDGKLFF
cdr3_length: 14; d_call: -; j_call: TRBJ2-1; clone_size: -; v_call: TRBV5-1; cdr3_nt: TGCGCCAGCAGCCCGGTGGTCTCCTACAATGAGCAGTTCTTC; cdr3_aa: CASSPVVSYNEQFF
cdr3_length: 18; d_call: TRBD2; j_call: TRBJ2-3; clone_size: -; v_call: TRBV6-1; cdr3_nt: TGTGCCAGCAGTGAAGCGTGGGGAGGACTAGGAGGTACAGATACGCAGTATTTT; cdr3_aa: CASSEAWGGLGGTDTQYF
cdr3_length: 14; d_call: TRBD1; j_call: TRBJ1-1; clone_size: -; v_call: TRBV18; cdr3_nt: TGTGCCAGCTCACCACCCCCAAGGACAGGTCAAGCTTTCTTT; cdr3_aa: CASSPPPRTGQAFF
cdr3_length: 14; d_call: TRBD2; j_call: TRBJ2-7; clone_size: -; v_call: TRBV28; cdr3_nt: TGTGCCAGCAGTCCGAGCGGGAGCGGCTACGAGCAGTACTTC; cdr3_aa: CASSPSGSGYEQYF
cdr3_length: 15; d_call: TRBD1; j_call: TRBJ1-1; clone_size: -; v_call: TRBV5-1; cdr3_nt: TGCGCCAGCAGCTTGGGTGACAGGGCAAACACTGAAGCTTTCTTT; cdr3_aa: CASSLGDRANTEAFF
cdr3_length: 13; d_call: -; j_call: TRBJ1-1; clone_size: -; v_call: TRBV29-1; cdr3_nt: TGCAGCGTTTACGACAGTATGAACACTGAAGCTTTCTTT; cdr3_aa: CSVYDSMNTEAFF
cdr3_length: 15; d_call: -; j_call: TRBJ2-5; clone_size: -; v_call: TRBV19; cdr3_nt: TGTGCCAGTAGTAACCTCATTCGCGGCCGGGAGACCCAGTACTTC; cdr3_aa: CASSNLIRGRETQYF
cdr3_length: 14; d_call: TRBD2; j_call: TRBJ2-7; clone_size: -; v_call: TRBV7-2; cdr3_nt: TGTGCCAGCAGCTTGGGACTAGGGGTCTACGAGCAGTACTTC; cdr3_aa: CASSLGLGVYEQYF
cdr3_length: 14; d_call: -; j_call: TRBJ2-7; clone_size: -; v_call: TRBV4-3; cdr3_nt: TGCGCCAGCAGCCAAGTCGCATACCGGTACGAGCAGTACTTC; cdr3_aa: CASSQVAYRYEQYF
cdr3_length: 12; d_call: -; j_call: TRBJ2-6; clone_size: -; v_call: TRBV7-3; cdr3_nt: TGTGCCAGCAGCAAGCAGCCGGGCGTCCTGACTTTC; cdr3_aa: CASSKQPGVLTF
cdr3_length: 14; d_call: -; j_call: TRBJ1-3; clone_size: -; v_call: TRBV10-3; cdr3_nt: TGTGCCACGTGGGGGGGTATCTCTGGAAACACCATATATTTT; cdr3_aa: CATWGGISGNTIYF
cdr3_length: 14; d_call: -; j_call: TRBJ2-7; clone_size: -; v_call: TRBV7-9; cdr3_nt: TGTGCCAGCAGCTTAGGACAGAGCTCCTACGAGCAGTACTTC; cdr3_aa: CASSLGQSSYEQYF
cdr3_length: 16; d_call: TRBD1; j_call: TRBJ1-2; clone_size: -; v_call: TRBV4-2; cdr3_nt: TGTGCCAGCAGCCACCCGTCTCCGGGACAGGGTTATGGCTACACCTTC; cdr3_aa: CASSHPSPGQGYGYTF
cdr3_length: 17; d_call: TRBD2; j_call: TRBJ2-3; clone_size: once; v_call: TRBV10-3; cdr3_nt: TGTGCCATCAGTGAGTCGCTAGCGGGAGGGATCACAGATACGCAGTATTTT; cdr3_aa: CAISESLAGGITDTQYF
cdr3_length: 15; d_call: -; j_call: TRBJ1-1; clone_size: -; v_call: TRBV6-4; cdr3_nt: TGTGCCAGCAGTGCCCAGGGTATCGGGAGCACTGAAGCTTTCTTT; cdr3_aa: CASSAQGIGSTEAFF
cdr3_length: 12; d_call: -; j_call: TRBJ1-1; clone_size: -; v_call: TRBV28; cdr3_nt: TGTGCCAGCAGTTTAGTGAGTGCTGAAGCTTTCTTT; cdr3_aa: CASSLVSAEAFF
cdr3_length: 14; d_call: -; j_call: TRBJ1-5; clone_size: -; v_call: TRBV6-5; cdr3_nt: TGTGCCAGCAGTTACAGGGCAGGGGATCAGCCCCAGCATTTT; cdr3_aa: CASSYRAGDQPQHF
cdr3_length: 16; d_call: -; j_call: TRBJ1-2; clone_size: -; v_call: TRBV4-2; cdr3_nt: TGTGCCAGCAGCCAAGATAGGTGGCAGGTTAACTATGGCTACACCTTC; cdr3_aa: CASSQDRWQVNYGYTF
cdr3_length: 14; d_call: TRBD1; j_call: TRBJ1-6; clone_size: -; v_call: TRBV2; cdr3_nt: TGTGCCAGCACCGAAGGACAGGGAGAGTCACCCCTCCACTTT; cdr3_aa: CASTEGQGESPLHF
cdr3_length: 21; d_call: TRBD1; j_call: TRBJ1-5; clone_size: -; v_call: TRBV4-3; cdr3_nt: TGCGCCAGCAGCCAACATGGACAGGGGGTAAGGTTAGGCTATAGCAATCAGCCCCAGCATTTT; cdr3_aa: CASSQHGQGVRLGYSNQPQHF
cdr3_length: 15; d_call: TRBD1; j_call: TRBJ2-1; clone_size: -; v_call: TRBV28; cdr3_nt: TGTGCCAGCAGACCTCCGGACAGGCGAAACAATGAGCAGTTCTTC; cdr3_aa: CASRPPDRRNNEQFF
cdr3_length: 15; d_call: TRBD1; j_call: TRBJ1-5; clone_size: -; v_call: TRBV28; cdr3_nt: TGTGCCAGCAGTTGGACGGAGGGGGCGGGCCAGCCCCAGCATTTT; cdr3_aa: CASSWTEGAGQPQHF
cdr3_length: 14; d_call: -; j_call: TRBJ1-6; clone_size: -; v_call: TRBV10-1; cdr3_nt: TGCGCCAGCAGTGCAAAACGGGATAATTCACCCCTCCACTTT; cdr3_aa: CASSAKRDNSPLHF
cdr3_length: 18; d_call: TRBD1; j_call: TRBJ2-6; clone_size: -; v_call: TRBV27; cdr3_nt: TGTGCCAGCAGTTTTTCGGGACAGGGGTTCCCTGGGGCCAACGTCCTGACTTTC; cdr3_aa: CASSFSGQGFPGANVLTF
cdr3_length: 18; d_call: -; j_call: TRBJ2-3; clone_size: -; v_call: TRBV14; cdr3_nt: TGTGCCAGCAGCCAAGATCTTGGGAGGACCAAAGGGGACGATACGCAGTATTTT; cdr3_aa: CASSQDLGRTKGDDTQYF
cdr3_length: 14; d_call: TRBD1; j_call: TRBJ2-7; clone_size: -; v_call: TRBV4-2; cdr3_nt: TGTGCCAGCAGCGGGACAGGGGACCCCTACGAGCAGTACTTC; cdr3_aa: CASSGTGDPYEQYF
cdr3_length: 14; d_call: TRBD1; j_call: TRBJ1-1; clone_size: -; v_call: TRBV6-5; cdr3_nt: TGTGCCAGCAGTTCTACAGGGGGGAACACTGAAGCTTTCTTT; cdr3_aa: CASSSTGGNTEAFF
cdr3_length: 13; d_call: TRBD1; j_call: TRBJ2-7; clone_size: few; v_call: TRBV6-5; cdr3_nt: TGTGCCACAACCGGGACAGGGTTTTACGAGCAGTACTTC; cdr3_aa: CATTGTGFYEQYF
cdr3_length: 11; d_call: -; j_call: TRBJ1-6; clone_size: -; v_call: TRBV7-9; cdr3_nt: TGTGCCAGCAGTTCCGGGGGGGCCCTCCACTTT; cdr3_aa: CASSSGGALHF
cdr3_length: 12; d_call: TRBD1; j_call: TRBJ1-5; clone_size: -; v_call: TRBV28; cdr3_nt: TGTGCCATCAGCCAGGGGGATCAGCCCCAGCATTTT; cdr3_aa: CAISQGDQPQHF
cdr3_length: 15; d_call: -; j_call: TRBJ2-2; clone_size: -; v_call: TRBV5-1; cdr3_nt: TGCGCCAGCAGCCCTCGCGGGACAGATACCGGGGAGCTGTTTTTT; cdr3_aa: CASSPRGTDTGELFF
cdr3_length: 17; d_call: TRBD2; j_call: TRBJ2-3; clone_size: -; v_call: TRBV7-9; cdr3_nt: TGTGCCAGCAGCTCATTAGCGCCTAGCGGGGTGGCGGATACGCAGTATTTT; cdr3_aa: CASSSLAPSGVADTQYF
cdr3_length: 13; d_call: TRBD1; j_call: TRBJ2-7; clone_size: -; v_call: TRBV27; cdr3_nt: TGTGCCAGCAGTTCAGACAGGGTATACGAGCAGTACTTC; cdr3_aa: CASSSDRVYEQYF
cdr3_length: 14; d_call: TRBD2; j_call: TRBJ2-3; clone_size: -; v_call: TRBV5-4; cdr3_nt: TGTGCCAGCAGCTTGGAGGCGGGGGTAGATACGCAGTATTTT; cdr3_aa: CASSLEAGVDTQYF
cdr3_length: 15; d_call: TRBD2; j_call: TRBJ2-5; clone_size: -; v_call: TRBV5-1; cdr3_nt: TGCGCCAGCACCGCAGAGCCGGGGGGGCAAGAGACCCAGTACTTC; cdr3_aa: CASTAEPGGQETQYF
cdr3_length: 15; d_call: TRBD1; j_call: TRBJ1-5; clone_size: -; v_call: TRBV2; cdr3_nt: TGTGCCAGCAGTTTGGACAGGGCTAGCAATCAGCCCCAGCATTTT; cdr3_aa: CASSLDRASNQPQHF
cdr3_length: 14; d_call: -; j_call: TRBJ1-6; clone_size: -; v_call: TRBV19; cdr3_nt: TGTGCCAGTAGTATGGACAGTTTGAATTCACCCCTCCACTTT; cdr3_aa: CASSMDSLNSPLHF
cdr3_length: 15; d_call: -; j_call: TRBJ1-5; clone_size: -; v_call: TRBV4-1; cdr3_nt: TGCGCCAGCAGGGAGGTGGGGAAGGGCAATCAGCCCCAGCATTTT; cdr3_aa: CASREVGKGNQPQHF
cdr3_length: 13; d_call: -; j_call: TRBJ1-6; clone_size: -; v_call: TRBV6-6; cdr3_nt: TGTGCCAGCGGTAGGGGTTATAATTCACCCCTCCACTTT; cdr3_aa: CASGRGYNSPLHF
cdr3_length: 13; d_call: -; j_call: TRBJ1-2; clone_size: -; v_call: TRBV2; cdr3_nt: TGTGCCAGCAGTTATCAGGAAAACTATGGCTACACCTTC; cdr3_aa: CASSYQENYGYTF
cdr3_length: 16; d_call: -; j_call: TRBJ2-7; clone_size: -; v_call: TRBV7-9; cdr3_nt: TGTGCCAGCAGCCTGCCCCGTGGGAGTGGTCAGGACGAGCAGTACTTC; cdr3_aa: CASSLPRGSGQDEQYF
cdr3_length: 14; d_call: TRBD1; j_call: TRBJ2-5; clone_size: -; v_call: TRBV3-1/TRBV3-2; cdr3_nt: TGTGCCAGCAGCCATGTGACAGGGACGGAGACCCAGTACTTC; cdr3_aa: CASSHVTGTETQYF